This T cell receptor (beta chain) was recorded in a study of T cell repertoires in cytomegalovirus infection. This clonotype was observed at least ten times. Germline CDR1 reads SGHVS; CDR2 reads FQNEAQ. CDR3 size: 18 residues. Unmatched junction bases numbered 8, after V lost 3 bases and J lost 0 bases. TCRdb reprocessed the reads with MiXCR, giving one entry per CDR3 protein. This table holds approximately 130,000 distinct CDR3 sequences, 7% to 9.5% found once. The TCR comes from a human donor in good health (CMV status not recorded). Some clones in this sample may be carry-over from other donors' samples. Specimen: PBMCs. J is TRBJ1-1 and V is TRBV7-8; TRBD1 aligns across 12 bases. The CDR3 DNA is TGTGCCAGCAGCTTCGGGACAGGGGGCGCGGGGGTGAACACTGAAGCTTTCTTT. Translation gives CASSFGTGGAGVNTEAFF.